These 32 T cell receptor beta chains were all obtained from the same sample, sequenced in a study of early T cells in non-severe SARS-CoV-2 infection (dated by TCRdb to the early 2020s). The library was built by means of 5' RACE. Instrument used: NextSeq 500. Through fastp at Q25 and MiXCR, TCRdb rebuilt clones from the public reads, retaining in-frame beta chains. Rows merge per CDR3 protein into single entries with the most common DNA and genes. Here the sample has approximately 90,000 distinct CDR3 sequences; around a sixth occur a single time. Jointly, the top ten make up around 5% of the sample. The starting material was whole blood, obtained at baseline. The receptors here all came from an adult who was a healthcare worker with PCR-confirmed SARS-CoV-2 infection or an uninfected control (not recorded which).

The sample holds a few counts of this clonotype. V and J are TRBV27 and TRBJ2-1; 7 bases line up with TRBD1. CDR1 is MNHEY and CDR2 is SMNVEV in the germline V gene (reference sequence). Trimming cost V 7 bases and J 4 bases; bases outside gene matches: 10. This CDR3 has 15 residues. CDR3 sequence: CASNLVGTDYNEQFF. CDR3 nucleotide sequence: TGTGCCAGCAACCTCGTCGGGACAGATTACAATGAGCAGTTCTTC.

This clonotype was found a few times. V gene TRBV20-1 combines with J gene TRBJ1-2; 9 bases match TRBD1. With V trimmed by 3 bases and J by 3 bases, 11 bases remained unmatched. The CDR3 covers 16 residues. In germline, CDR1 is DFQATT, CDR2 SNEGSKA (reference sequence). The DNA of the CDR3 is TGCAGTGCTAGCCGTAGGGAACAGGGGGCCGACTATGGCTACACCTTC. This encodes CSASRREQGADYGYTF.

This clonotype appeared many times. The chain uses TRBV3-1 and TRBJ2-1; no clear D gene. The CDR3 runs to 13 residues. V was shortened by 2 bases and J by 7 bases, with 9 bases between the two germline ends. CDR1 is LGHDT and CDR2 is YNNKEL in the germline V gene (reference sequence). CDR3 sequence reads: CASSQYGGNEQFF. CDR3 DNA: TGTGCCAGCAGCCAATATGGTGGGAATGAGCAGTTCTTC.

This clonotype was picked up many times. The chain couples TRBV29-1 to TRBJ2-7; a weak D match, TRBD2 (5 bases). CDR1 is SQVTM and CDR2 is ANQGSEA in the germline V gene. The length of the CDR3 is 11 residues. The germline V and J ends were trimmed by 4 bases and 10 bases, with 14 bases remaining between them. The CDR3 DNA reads TGCAGCGTTGTTTTTACGGGGAGACAGTACTTC. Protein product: CSVVFTGRQYF.

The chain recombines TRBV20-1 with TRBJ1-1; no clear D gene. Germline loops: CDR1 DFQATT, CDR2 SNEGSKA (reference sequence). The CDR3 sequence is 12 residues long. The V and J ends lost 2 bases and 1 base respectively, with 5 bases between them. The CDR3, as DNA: TGCAGTGCTAGATGGCAGAACACTGAAGCTTTCTTT. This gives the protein CSARWQNTEAFF.

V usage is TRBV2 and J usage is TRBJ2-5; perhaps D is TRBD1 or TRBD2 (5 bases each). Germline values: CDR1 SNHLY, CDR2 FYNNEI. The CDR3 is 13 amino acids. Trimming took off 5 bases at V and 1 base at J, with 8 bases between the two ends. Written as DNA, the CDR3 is TGTGCCAGCAGTCGGGACGTCCAAGAGACCCAGTACTTC. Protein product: CASSRDVQETQYF.

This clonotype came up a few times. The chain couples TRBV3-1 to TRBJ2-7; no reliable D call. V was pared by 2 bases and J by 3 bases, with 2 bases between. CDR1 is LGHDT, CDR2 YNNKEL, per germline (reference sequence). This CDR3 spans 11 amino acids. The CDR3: CASSQIYEQYF. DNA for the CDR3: TGTGCCAGCAGCCAAATCTACGAGCAGTACTTC.

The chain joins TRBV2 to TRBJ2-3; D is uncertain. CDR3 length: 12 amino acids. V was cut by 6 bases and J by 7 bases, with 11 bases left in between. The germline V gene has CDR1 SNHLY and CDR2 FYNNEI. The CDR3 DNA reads TGTGCCAGCAGCTACAAGAGTTATACGCAGTATTTT. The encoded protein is CASSYKSYTQYF.

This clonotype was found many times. DNA of the CDR3: TGTGCCAGCAGCGTAGGCGGGAAGAGCTCTGGGGCCAACGTCCTGACTTTC. Its translation: CASSVGGKSSGANVLTF. The chain uses TRBV9 and TRBJ2-6; possibly TRBD2 for D (6 bases). Trimming cost V 0 bases and J 0 bases, with 10 bases left between them. Germline V gene lookup returns CDR1 SGDLS and CDR2 YYNGEE. CDR3 length: 17 amino acids.

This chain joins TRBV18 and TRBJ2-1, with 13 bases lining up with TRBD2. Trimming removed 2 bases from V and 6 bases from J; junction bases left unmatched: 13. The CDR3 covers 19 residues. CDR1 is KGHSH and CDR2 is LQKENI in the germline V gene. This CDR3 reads CASSPGTSGIGMWTNEQFF. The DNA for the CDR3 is TGTGCCAGCTCACCAGGGACTAGCGGGATTGGAATGTGGACCAATGAGCAGTTCTTC.

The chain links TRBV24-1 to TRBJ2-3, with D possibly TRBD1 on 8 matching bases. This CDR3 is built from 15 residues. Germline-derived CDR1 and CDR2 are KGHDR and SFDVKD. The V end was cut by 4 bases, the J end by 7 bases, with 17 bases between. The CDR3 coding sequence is TGTGCCACCAGTGAAGGACAGGGAGGGAAGAATACGCAGTATTTT. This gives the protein CATSEGQGGKNTQYF.

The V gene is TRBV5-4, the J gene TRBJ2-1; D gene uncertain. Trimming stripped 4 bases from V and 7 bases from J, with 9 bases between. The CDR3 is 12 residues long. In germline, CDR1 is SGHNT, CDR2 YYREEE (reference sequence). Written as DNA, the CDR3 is TGTGCCAGCAGCCCGGACCGTAATGAGCAGTTCTTC. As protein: CASSPDRNEQFF. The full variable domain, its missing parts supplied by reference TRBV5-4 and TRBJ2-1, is ETGVTQSPTHLIKTRGQQVTLRCSSQSGHNTVSWYQQALGQGPQFIFQYYREEENGRGNFPPRFSGLQFPNYSSELNVNALELDDSALYLCASSPDRNEQFFGPGTRLTVL.

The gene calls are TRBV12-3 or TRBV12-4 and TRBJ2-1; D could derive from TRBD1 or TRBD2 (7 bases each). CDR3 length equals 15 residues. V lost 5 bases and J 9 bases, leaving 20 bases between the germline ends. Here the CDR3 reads CASSRTGEGESEQFF. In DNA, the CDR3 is TGTGCCAGCAGTCGAACAGGGGAGGGAGAGAGTGAGCAGTTCTTC.

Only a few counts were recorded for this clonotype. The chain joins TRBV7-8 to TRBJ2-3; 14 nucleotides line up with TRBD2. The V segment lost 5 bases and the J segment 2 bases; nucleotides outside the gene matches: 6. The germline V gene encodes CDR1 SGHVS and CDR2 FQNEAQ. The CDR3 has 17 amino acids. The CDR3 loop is CASSAGLAGVTTDTQYF. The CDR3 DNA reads TGTGCCAGCAGCGCGGGACTAGCGGGAGTGACCACAGATACGCAGTATTTT.

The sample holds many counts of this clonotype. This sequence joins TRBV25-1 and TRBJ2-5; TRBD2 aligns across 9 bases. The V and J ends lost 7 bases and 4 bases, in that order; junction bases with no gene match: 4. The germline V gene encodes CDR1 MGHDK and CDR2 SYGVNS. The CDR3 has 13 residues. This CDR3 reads CASTPAGGETQYF. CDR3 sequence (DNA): TGTGCCAGCACTCCAGCGGGAGGAGAGACCCAGTACTTC.

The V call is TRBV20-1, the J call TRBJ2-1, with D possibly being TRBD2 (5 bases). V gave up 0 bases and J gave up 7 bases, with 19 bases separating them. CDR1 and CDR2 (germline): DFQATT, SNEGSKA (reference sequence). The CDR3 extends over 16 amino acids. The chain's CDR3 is CSARDLAPTLANEQFF. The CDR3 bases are TGCAGTGCTAGAGATTTAGCGCCCACCCTCGCTAATGAGCAGTTCTTC.

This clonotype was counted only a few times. The CDR3 DNA reads as TGCGCCAGCAGTGAACAAGGGACAGGGAAAACTTTCTTT. Amino acids: CASSEQGTGKTFF. The genes are TRBV10-1 and TRBJ1-1; 9 nucleotides match TRBD1. Trimming took 3 bases from V and 12 from J; bases not matched to a gene: 8. Germline V gene lookup returns CDR1 WNHNN and CDR2 SYGVQD (reference sequence). This CDR3 has 13 amino acids.

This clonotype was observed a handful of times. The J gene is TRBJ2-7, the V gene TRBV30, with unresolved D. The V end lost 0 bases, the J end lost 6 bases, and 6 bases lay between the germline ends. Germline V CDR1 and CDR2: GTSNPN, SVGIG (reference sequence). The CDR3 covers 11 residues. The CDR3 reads CAWSVGPEQYF. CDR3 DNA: TGTGCCTGGAGTGTAGGGCCCGAGCAGTACTTC. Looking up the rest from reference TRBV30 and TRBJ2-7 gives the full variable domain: SQTIHQWPATLVQPVGSPLSLECTVEGTSNPNLYWYRQAAGRGLQLLFYSVGIGQISSEVPQNLSASRPQDRQFILSSKKLLLSDSGFYLCAWSVGPEQYFGPGTRLTVT.

This CDR3 is CSALGQSNYGYTF. The CDR3 DNA reads as TGCAGTGCTCTAGGACAGAGTAACTATGGCTACACCTTC. The gene calls are TRBV20-1 and TRBJ1-2; TRBD1 might be the D (6 bases). Trimming cost V 5 bases and J 1 base, with 11 bases left between them. The CDR3 sequence is 13 residues long. CDR1 is DFQATT, CDR2 SNEGSKA, per germline (reference sequence).

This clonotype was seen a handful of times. The CDR3 bases are TGTGCCAGCAGTTTCCGGCCTCTCCCGGGACAGGGGAGGACTGAAGCTTTCTTT. It translates to CASSFRPLPGQGRTEAFF. This chain joins TRBV12-3 or TRBV12-4 and TRBJ1-1; TRBD1 aligns across 10 bases. The J segment lost 5 bases and the V segment lost 3 bases, leaving 15 bases of the junction unmatched. There are 18 residues in the CDR3.

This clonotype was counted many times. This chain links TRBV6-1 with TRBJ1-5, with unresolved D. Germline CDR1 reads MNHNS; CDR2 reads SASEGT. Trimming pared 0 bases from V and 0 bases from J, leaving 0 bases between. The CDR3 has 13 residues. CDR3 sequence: CASSEASNQPQHF. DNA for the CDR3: TGTGCCAGCAGTGAAGCTAGCAATCAGCCCCAGCATTTT.

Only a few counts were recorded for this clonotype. Here the CDR3 DNA reads TGCGCCAGCTTGGCGGACCTGAACACCGGGGAGCTGTTTTTT. This codes for CASLADLNTGELFF. The chain carries TRBV10-2 and TRBJ2-2, with D unresolved. The CDR3 has 14 residues. V was shortened by 8 bases and J by 1 base, with 11 bases between the two germline ends. Germline-derived CDR1 and CDR2 are WSHSY and SAAADI.

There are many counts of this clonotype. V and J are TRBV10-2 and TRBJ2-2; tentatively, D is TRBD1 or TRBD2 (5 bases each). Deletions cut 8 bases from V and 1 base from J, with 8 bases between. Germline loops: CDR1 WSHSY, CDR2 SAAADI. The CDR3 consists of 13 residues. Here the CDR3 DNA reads TGCGCCAGCGGGACCCTGAACACCGGGGAGCTGTTTTTT. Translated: CASGTLNTGELFF.

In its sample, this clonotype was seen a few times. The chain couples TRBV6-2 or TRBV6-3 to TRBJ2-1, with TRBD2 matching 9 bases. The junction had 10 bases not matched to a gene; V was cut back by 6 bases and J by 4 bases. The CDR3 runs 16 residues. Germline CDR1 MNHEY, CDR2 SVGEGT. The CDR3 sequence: CASSYTGTSRYNEQFF. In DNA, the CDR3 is TGTGCCAGCAGCTACACCGGGACTAGCAGATACAATGAGCAGTTCTTC.

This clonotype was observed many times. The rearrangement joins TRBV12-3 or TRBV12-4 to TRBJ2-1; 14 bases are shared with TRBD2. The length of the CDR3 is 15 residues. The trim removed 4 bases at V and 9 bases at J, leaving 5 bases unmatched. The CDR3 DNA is TGTGCCAGCAGTTCGGGACTAGCGGGAGTTGCTGAGCAGTTCTTC. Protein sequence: CASSSGLAGVAEQFF.

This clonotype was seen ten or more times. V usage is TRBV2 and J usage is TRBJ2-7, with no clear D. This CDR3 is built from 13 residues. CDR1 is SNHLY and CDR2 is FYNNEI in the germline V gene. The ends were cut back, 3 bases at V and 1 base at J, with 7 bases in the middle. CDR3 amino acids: CASSDAVSYEQYF. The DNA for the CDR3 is TGTGCCAGCAGTGATGCGGTGTCCTACGAGCAGTACTTC. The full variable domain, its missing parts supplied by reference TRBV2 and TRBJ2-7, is EPEVTQTPSHQVTQMGQEVILRCVPISNHLYFYWYRQILGQKVEFLVSFYNNEISEKSEIFDDQFSVERPDGSNFTLKIRSTKLEDSAMYFCASSDAVSYEQYFGPGTRLTVT.

The CDR3 sequence is CASRSVEPGLFF. CDR3 nucleotides: TGTGCCAGCAGGTCGGTGGAGCCCGGACTGTTTTTT. J is TRBJ1-4 and V is TRBV4-2; D remains ambiguous. The CDR3 has 12 amino acids. Trimming shortened V by 6 bases and J by 13 bases, and 15 bases separated the two germline ends. Germline CDR1 is LGHNA and CDR2 is YNFKEQ.

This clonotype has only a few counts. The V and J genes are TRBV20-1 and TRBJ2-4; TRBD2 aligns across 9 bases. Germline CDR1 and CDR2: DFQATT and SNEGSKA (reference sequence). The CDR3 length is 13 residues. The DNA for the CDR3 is TGCAGCTCGCGGGAGGGGGCCAAAAACATTCAGTACTTC. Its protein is CSSREGAKNIQYF.

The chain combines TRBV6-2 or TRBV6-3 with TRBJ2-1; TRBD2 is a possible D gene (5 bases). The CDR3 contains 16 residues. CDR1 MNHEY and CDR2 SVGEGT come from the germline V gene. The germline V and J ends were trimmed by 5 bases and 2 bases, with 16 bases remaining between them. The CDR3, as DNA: TGTGCCAGCAGTCACCCCGAGGGTGGTGCCTACAATGAGCAGTTCTTC. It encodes CASSHPEGGAYNEQFF.

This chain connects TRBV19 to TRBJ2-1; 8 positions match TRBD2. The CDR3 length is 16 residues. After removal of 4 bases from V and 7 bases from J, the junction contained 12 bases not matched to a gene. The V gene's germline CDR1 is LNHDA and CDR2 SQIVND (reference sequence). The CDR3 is CASSRRGALSGNEQFF. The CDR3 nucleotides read TGTGCCAGTAGTAGGCGGGGGGCACTCTCTGGGAATGAGCAGTTCTTC.

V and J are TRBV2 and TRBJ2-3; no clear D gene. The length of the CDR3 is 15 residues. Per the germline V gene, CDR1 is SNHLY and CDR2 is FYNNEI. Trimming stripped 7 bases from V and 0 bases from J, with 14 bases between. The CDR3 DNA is TGTGCCAGCAAACCCTCACGGGCCAGCACAGATACGCAGTATTTT. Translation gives CASKPSRASTDTQYF.

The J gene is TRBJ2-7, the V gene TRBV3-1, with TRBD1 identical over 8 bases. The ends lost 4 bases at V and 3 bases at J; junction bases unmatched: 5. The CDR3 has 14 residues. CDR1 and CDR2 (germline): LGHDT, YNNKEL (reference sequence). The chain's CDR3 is CASSLRDRIYEQYF. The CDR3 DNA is TGTGCCAGCAGCCTCCGGGACAGGATCTACGAGCAGTACTTC.